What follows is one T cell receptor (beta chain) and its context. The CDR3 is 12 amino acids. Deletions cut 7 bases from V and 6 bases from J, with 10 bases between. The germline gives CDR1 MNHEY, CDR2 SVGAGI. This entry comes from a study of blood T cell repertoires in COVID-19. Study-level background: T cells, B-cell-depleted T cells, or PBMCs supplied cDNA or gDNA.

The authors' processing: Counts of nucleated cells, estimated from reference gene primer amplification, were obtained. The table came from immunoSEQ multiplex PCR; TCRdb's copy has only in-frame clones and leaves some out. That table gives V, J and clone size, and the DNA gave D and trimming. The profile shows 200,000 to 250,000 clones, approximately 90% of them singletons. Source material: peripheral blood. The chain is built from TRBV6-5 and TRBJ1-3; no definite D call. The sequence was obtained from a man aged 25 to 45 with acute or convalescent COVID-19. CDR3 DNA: TGTGCCAGCACCCTCGGAGAAAACACCATATATTTT. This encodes CASTLGENTIYF.